The present entry profiles one T cell receptor beta chain with its context. Its target is not known. TCRdb reprocessed the RT-PCR reads via MiXCR and lists one record per CDR3 protein. This table holds hundreds of thousands of distinct CDR3 sequences, 15% to 17% found once. Trimming took 2 bases from V and 6 from J, leaving 19 bases between them. Germline-derived CDR1 and CDR2 are MNHEY and SVGAGI. CDR3 length equals 16 residues. The sample is drawn from a study of response to subunit inactivated influenza vaccine. The study, taken as a whole, reports: Each seasonal influenza vaccination, the authors suggested, recruits few new T cells.

This receptor was obtained from a man aged 50-60 years who received an inactivated influenza vaccine. Material: PBMCs from blood, obtained 11 to 12 days after vaccination. The genes are TRBV6-5 and TRBJ1-2; D is ambiguous. CDR3 loop: CASSYRSSMHVDGYTF. CDR3 sequence (DNA): TGTGCCAGCAGTTACCGCTCCAGTATGCATGTGGATGGCTACACCTTC.